The 12 T cell receptor beta chains below were found in one sample sequenced in a study of spatial heterogeneity in lung cancer. A single record per CDR3 protein comes from TCRdb applying MiXCR to the 5' RACE reads. The profile covers some 120,000 distinct CDR3 sequences, with more than 10% appearing a single time and approximately 15% taken by the ten largest. Time point given: blood at routine non-recurrence follow-up after resection. Whole RNA came from tumor, nontumor lung or frozen PBMC and was sequenced without being sorted. Sequenced here: PBMCs, sampled at follow-up. The receptors come from a male donor with early-stage non-small cell lung cancer.

The genes are TRBV2 and TRBJ2-7; 11 bases line up with TRBD1. Germline CDR1 SNHLY, CDR2 FYNNEI. The CDR3 contains 13 residues. The V segment lost 8 bases and the J segment 7 bases; nucleotides outside the gene matches: 7. The CDR3 bases are TGTGCCAGCGGGACAGGGGGTTTTTCGGAGCAGTACTTC. Translated: CASGTGGFSEQYF.

DNA of the CDR3: TGTGCCACCCTCGGGACAGGGAAGGCCCGAGGGGAGCAGTACTTC. It codes for CATLGTGKARGEQYF. The V and J genes are TRBV6-2 or TRBV6-3 and TRBJ2-7; 9 nucleotides match TRBD1. The CDR3 has 15 amino acids. The trim removed 10 bases at V and 7 bases at J, leaving 17 bases unmatched. Per germline, CDR1 MNHEY and CDR2 SVGEGT.

The chain combines TRBV10-3 with TRBJ1-5; weak D call: TRBD1 (5 bases). The V gene's germline CDR1 is ENHRY and CDR2 SYGVKD. V lost 6 bases to trimming and J lost 6 bases, with 12 bases between them. This CDR3 has 13 amino acids. The CDR3 is CAIRRTRGQPQHF. CDR3 in DNA: TGTGCCATCAGGAGGACGAGGGGTCAGCCCCAGCATTTT.

This clonotype appeared a few times. V and J are TRBV4-1 and TRBJ1-3; no reliable D call. Germline V gene lookup returns CDR1 MGHRA and CDR2 YSYEKL. V was trimmed by 5 bases and J by 4 bases, leaving 6 bases between them. The CDR3 sequence is 12 residues long. CDR3 sequence (DNA): TGCGCCAGCAGCGTCGCCGGAAACACCATATATTTT. Its translation: CASSVAGNTIYF.

The chain uses TRBV7-2 and TRBJ2-1; D might be TRBD2 (6 bases). V was clipped by 5 bases and J by 0 bases, with 17 bases between them. The CDR3 length is 17 residues. The V gene's germline CDR1 is SGHTA and CDR2 FQGNSA. The CDR3 DNA reads as TGTGCCAGCAGCGGGGGAGGTATTACGAGCTCCTACAATGAGCAGTTCTTC. Amino acids: CASSGGGITSSYNEQFF.

V and J are TRBV4-3 and TRBJ2-3; 15 nucleotides agree with TRBD2. The V segment lost 4 bases and the J segment 4 bases; nucleotides outside the gene matches: 3. Germline CDR1 LGHNA, CDR2 YSLEER. The CDR3 has 16 amino acids. The CDR3: CASSLRTSGGADTQYF. CDR3 bases: TGCGCCAGCAGCCTCCGGACTAGCGGGGGGGCAGATACGCAGTATTTT.

This clonotype has a count of ten or more. The chain uses TRBV20-1 and TRBJ2-3; TRBD1 is a possible D gene (5 bases). This CDR3 comprises 12 residues. Trimming left V 6 bases short and J 4 bases short, with 11 bases between. Per germline, CDR1 DFQATT and CDR2 SNEGSKA (reference sequence). The CDR3 DNA reads TGCAGTGCCGGGTCCAGGGCAGATACGCAGTATTTT. Protein product: CSAGSRADTQYF.

The CDR3 region is CSASLDRKNEKLFF. The CDR3, as DNA: TGCAGTGCTAGCTTAGACAGGAAGAATGAAAAACTGTTTTTT. This chain joins TRBV20-1 and TRBJ1-4, with D possibly being TRBD1 (6 bases). Trimming stripped 3 bases from V and 5 bases from J, with 13 bases between. CDR3 length: 14 residues. The germline V gene encodes CDR1 DFQATT and CDR2 SNEGSKA (reference sequence).

The V gene is TRBV28, the J gene TRBJ1-3; D is uncertain. Trimming pared 8 bases from V and 2 bases from J, leaving 7 bases between. The CDR3 totals 12 residues. CDR1 and CDR2 (germline): MDHEN, SYDVKM. The CDR3 here is CASRGTGNTIYF. The CDR3 DNA sequence: TGTGCCAGCCGGGGAACTGGAAACACCATATATTTT.

This chain connects TRBV5-1 to TRBJ1-1; D remains unclear. V shed 4 bases and J shed 5 bases, with 12 bases lying between them. From germline, CDR1 is SGHRS and CDR2 YFSETQ. The CDR3 length is 13 residues. CDR3 nucleotide sequence: TGCGCCAGCAGCACCGACGGGCTTACTGAAGCTTTCTTT. Protein: CASSTDGLTEAFF.

This clonotype appeared a few times. The chain combines TRBV18 with TRBJ2-7; unclear D gene. Germline V gene lookup returns CDR1 KGHSH and CDR2 LQKENI. The V end lost 6 bases, the J end lost 4 bases, and 19 bases lay between the germline ends. The CDR3 has 15 amino acids. This CDR3 is CASSLDRPRAYEQYF. As DNA, the CDR3 is TGTGCCAGCTCGCTGGACCGACCAAGAGCGTACGAGCAGTACTTC.

This clonotype was observed a handful of times. The chain couples TRBV9 to TRBJ2-3; perhaps TRBD2 as D (7 bases). Trimming took off 3 bases at V and 2 bases at J, with 16 bases between the two ends. This CDR3 is 16 amino acids long. Germline V gene data show CDR1 as SGDLS and CDR2 as YYNGEE. The CDR3 region is CASSDGGARATDTQYF. For the CDR3, the DNA is TGTGCCAGCAGCGATGGGGGGGCTAGGGCCACAGATACGCAGTATTTT.